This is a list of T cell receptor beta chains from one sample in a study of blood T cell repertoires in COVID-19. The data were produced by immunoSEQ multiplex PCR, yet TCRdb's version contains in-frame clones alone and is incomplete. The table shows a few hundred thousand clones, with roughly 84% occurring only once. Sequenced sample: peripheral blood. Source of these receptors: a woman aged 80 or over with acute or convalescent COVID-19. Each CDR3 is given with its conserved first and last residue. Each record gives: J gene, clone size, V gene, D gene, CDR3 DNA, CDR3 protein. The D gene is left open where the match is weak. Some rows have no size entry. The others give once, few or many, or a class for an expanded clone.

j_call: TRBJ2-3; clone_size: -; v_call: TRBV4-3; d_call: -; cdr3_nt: TGCGCCAGCAGCCAAGATGCCAGGGTAGACACAGATACGCAGTATTTT; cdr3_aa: CASSQDARVDTDTQYF
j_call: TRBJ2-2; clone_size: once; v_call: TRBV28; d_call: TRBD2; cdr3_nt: TGTGCCAGCAGTTTTTTACTAGCGGGGGCCGCGAACACCGGGGAGCTGTTTTTT; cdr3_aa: CASSFLLAGAANTGELFF
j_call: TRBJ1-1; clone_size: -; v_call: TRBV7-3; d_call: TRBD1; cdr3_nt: TGTGCCAGCAGGCGACAGGGGAACACTGAAGCTTTCTTT; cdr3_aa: CASRRQGNTEAFF
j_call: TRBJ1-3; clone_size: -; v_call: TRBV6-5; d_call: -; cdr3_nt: TGTGCCAGCAGCCGTCAGGGTACTGGAAACACCATATATTTT; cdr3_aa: CASSRQGTGNTIYF
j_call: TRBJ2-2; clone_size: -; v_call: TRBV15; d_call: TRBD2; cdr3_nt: TGTGCCACCAGCAGAGCATTCGGGGGGGTTAACACCGGGGAGCTGTTTTTT; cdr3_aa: CATSRAFGGVNTGELFF
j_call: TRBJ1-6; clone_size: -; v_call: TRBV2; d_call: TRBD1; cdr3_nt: TGTGCCAGCAGGGCCGGGGGACAGGGTAATTCACCCCTCCACTTT; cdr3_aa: CASRAGGQGNSPLHF
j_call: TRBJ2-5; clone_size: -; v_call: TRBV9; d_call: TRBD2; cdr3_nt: TGTGCCAGCAGTCGTAGTGGGGGGGAAGAGACCCAGTACTTC; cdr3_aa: CASSRSGGEETQYF
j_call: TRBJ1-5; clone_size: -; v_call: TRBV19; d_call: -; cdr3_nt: TGTGCCAGTAGCTTGAGGAGGGATATTGGCAATCAGCCCCAGCATTTT; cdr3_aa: CASSLRRDIGNQPQHF
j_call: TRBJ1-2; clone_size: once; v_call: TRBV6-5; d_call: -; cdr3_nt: TGTGCCAGCAGTCCCGTTGGGGGGTCGAACTATGGCTACACCTTC; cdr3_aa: CASSPVGGSNYGYTF
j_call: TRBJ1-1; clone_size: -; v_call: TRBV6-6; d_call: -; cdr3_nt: TGTGCCGCCAAGGGTAGGCAGGGCAACACTGAAGCTTTCTTT; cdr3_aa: CAAKGRQGNTEAFF
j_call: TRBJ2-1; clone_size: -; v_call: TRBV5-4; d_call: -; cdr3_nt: TGTGCCAGCAGCGACGACCCCGGGGCCTACAATGAGCAGTTCTTC; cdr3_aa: CASSDDPGAYNEQFF
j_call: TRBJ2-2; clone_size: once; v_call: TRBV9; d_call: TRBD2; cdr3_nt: TGTGCCAGCAGCGTCGCGACTAGCCCGAACACCGGGGAGCTGTTTTTT; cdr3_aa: CASSVATSPNTGELFF
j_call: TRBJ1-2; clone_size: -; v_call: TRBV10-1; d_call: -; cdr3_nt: TGCGCCAGCAGTGATTCGATGTCAGAATATGGCTACACCTTC; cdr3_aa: CASSDSMSEYGYTF
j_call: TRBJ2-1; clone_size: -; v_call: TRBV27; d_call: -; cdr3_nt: TGTGCCAGCAGTCCGACCTCCACAGGGTCAAACTACAATGAGCAGTTCTTC; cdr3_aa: CASSPTSTGSNYNEQFF
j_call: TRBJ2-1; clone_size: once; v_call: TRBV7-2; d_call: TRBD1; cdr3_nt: TGTGCCAGCAGCTTAGTTGGGACAGGGAGTAATGAGCAGTTCTTC; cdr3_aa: CASSLVGTGSNEQFF
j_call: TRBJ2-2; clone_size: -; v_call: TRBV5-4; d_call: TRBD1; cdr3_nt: TGTGCCAGCAGCAGGGACAGGGAAGGAGTTCAAGCCGGGGAGCTGTTTTTT; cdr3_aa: CASSRDREGVQAGELFF
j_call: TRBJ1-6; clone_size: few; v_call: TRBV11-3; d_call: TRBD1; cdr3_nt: TGTGCCAGCAGCGCGCCGGGACAGGGGGCACTATATTCACCCCTCCACTTT; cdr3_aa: CASSAPGQGALYSPLHF
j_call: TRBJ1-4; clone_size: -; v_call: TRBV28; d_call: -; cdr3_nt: TGTGCCAGCAGTCGACCGGGACTTTCTGAAAAACTGTTTTTT; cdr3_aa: CASSRPGLSEKLFF
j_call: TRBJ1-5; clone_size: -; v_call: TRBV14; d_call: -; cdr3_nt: TGTGCCAGCAGCCAAGCGGGTCCTGGCAATCAGCCCCAGCATTTT; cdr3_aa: CASSQAGPGNQPQHF
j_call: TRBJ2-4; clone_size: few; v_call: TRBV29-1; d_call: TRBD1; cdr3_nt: TGCAGCGCAAGGACAGGGAGAACCAAAAACATTCAGTACTTC; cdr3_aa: CSARTGRTKNIQYF
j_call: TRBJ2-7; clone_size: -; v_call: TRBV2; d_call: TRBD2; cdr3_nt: TGTGCCAGCTCTGCGGGGGGCCCTACCTCCTACGAGCAGTACTTC; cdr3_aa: CASSAGGPTSYEQYF
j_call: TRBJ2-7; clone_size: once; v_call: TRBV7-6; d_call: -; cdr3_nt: TGTGCCAGCAGCGCTTCTAGCGCGGTACCCTACGAGCAGTACTTC; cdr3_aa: CASSASSAVPYEQYF
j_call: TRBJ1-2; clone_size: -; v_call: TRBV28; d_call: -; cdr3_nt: TGTGCCAGCAGTTTCTCAGGGGAAGGCTATGGCTACACCTTC; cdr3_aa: CASSFSGEGYGYTF
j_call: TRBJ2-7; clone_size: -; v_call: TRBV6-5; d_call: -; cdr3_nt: TGTGCCAGCAGTTACTCTATGCCGACAGCATACGAGCAGTACTTC; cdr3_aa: CASSYSMPTAYEQYF
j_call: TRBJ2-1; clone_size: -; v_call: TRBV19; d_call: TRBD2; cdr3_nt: TGTGCCAGTAGCCAAAGCGGGGGGGCTCATGAGCAGTTCTTC; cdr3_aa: CASSQSGGAHEQFF
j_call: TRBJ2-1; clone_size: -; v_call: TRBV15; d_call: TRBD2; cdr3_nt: TGTGCCACCAGCAGAGGGACTAGCGGGGATTACAATGAGCAGTTCTTC; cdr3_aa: CATSRGTSGDYNEQFF
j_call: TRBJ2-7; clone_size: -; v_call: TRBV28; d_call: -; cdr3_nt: TGTGCCAGCAGTTTATTGGACGGGAACTACGAGCAGTACTTC; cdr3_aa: CASSLLDGNYEQYF
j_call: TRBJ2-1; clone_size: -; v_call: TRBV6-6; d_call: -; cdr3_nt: TGTGCCAGCAGTTACGTGGGAGATGAGCAGTTCTTC; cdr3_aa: CASSYVGDEQFF
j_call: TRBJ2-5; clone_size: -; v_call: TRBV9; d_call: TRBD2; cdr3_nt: TGTGCCAGCAGCCTTGGGGCTAGCGGCTTTCAAGAGACCCAGTACTTC; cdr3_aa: CASSLGASGFQETQYF
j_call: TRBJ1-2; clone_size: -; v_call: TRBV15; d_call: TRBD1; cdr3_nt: TGTGCCACCAGCAGCGGACAGGTATCCCCATTTTATGGCTACACCTTC; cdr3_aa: CATSSGQVSPFYGYTF
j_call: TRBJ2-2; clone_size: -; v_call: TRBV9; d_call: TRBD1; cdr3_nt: TGTGCCAGCAGCCGGGGACAGAACGCGAACACCGGGGAGCTGTTTTTT; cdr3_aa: CASSRGQNANTGELFF
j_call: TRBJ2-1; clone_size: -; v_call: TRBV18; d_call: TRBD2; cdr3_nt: TGTGCCAGCTCACCACCCAGCGGGGGTTACAATGAGCAGTTCTTC; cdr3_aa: CASSPPSGGYNEQFF
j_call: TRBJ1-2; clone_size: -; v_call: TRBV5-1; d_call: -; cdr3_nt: TGCGCCAGCAGATCTACCACAGGAACGACTAACTATGGCTACACCTTC; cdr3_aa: CASRSTTGTTNYGYTF
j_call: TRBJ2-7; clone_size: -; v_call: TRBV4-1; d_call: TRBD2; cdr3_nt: TGCGCCAGCAGCCAGGGAGGGACCTACGAGCAGTACTTC; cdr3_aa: CASSQGGTYEQYF
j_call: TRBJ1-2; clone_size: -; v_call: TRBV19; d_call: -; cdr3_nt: TGTGCCAGTAGTAGCGGGGGGGGGCCCTTTGGCTACACCTTC; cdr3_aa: CASSSGGGPFGYTF
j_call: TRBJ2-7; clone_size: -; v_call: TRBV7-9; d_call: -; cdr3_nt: TGTGCCAGCAGCTCGACAGGCTACGAGCAGTACTTC; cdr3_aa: CASSSTGYEQYF
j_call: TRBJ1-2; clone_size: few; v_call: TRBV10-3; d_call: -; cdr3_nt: TGTGCCATCAGTGACGGGGGGCAGGGTGGCTACACCTTC; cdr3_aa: CAISDGGQGGYTF
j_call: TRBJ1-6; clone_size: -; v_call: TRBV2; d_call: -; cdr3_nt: TGTGCCAGCAGTGGGCCCACGGGAGGGGGGAATTCACCCCTCCACTTT; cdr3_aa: CASSGPTGGGNSPLHF
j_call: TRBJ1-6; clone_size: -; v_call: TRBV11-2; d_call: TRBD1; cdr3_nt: TGTGCCAGCAGCCCGACAGGGTTTTATAATTCACCCCTCCACTTT; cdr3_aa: CASSPTGFYNSPLHF
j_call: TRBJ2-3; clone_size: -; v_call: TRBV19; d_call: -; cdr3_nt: TGTGCCAGTACCCCCCTAGCCGGAGATACGCAGTATTTT; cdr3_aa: CASTPLAGDTQYF
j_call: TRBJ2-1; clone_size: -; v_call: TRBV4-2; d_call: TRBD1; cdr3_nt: TGTGCCAGCAGCCAAGATGGGCAGGGGGCTTACAATGAGCAGTTCTTC; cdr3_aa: CASSQDGQGAYNEQFF
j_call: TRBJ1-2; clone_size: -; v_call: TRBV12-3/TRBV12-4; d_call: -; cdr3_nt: TGTGCCAGCAGCCCCGCCGAGGGTGGCTACACCTTC; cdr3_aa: CASSPAEGGYTF
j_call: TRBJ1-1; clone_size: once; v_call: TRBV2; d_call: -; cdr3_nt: TGTGCCAGCGGCCTGGGGGGGAACACTGAAGCTTTCTTT; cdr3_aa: CASGLGGNTEAFF
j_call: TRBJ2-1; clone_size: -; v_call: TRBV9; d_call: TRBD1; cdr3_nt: TGTGCCAGCAGCGTAGAGGGACAGCGGAGGAATGAGCAGTTCTTC; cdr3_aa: CASSVEGQRRNEQFF
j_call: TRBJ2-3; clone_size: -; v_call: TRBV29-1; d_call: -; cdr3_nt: TGCAGCGTTGATCAGGGGGGCGGGGATACGCAGTATTTT; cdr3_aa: CSVDQGGGDTQYF
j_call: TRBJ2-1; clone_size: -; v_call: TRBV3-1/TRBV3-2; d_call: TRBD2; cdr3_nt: TGTGCCAGCAGCTCTAGCGGGGGGCGAGGTAATGAGCAGTTCTTC; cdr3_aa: CASSSSGGRGNEQFF
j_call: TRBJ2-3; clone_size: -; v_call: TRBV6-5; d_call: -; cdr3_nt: TGTGCCAGCAGGGACACAGGGTCTAGCACAGATACGCAGTATTTT; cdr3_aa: CASRDTGSSTDTQYF
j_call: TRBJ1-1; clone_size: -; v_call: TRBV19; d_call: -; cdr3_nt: TGTGCCAGTAGTAGGGTCCACGGGGGGACTGAAGCTTTCTTT; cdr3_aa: CASSRVHGGTEAFF
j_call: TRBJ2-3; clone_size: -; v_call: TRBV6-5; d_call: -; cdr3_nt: TGTGCCAGCGGAGGGCGCACAGATACGCAGTATTTT; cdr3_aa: CASGGRTDTQYF
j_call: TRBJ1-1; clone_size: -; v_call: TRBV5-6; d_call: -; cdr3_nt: TGTGCCAGCAGCCGGCAAGGGGCGGGGGCTTTCTTT; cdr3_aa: CASSRQGAGAFF
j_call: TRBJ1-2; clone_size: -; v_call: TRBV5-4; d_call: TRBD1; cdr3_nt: TGTGCCAGCAGCTTGACGGGACAGGGCTTCTATGGCTACACCTTC; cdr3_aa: CASSLTGQGFYGYTF
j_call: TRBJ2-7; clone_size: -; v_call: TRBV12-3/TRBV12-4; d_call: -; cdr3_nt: TGTGCCAGCAGTTTAGCGGCGGGAAAGCAGTACTTC; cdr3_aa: CASSLAAGKQYF
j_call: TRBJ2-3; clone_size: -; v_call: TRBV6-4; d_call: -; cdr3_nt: TGTGCCAGCAGTGAAACGGGGGGCAGCACAGATACGCAGTATTTT; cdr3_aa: CASSETGGSTDTQYF
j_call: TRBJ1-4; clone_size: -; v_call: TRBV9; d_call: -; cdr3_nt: TGTGCCAGCAGCGAAGGGACAATCCTAACTAATGAAAAACTGTTTTTT; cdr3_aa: CASSEGTILTNEKLFF